The rows below give T cell receptor beta chains drawn from one sample of a study of cytomegalovirus exposure and HLA in healthy donors. Profiled with immunoSEQ multiplex PCR; TCRdb holds only in-frame clones, not every one. The profile shows 69,000 or so clones, roughly 68% of them singletons. The source material was PBMCs. The receptors stem from a woman aged 55-75 years in good health and CMV-seropositive. CDR3s include the opening cysteine and the closing phenylalanine or tryptophan. The D gene is left open where the match is weak. Rows may omit the clone size; those that give it use once, few, many or a size class.

J | V | D | size | CDR3 | DNA
TRBJ2-2 | TRBV27 | TRBD1 | NA | CASSPLGQDTGELFF | TGTGCCAGCAGTCCCCTCGGACAGGACACCGGGGAGCTGTTTTTT
TRBJ1-4 | TRBV6-1 | TRBD1 | NA | CASSERTGTESFF | TGTGCCAGCAGTGAGCGGACCGGGACAGAGTCGTTTTTT
TRBJ1-1 | TRBV27 | TRBD1 | NA | CASSAGDRPYTEAFF | TGTGCCAGCAGTGCCGGGGACAGACCCTACACTGAAGCTTTCTTT
TRBJ1-1 | TRBV5-1 | NA | NA | CASSLTGEPEAFF | TGCGCCAGCAGCCTGACAGGAGAACCTGAAGCTTTCTTT
TRBJ2-4 | TRBV30 | NA | once | CAWSVPTGYAKNIQYF | TGTGCCTGGAGTGTCCCGACAGGTTATGCCAAAAACATTCAGTACTTC
TRBJ2-1 | TRBV2 | TRBD1 | NA | CASSETGQEMFF | TGTGCCAGCAGTGAAACGGGACAGGAGATGTTCTTC
TRBJ1-3 | TRBV7-2 | TRBD1 | once | CASSRGTGALLSSGNTIYF | TGTGCCAGCAGCAGAGGGACAGGGGCCCTCTTAAGCTCTGGAAACACCATATATTTT
TRBJ2-3 | TRBV6-1 | NA | NA | CASSGREWSDTQYF | TGTGCCAGCAGTGGACGGGAGTGGTCAGATACGCAGTATTTT
TRBJ1-2 | TRBV28 | NA | NA | CASSTTGLGYTF | TGTGCCAGCAGTACTACAGGGCTCGGCTACACCTTC
TRBJ1-1 | TRBV9 | NA | NA | CASSVDPGINTEAFF | TGTGCCAGCAGCGTAGATCCCGGGATTAACACTGAAGCTTTCTTT
TRBJ1-2 | TRBV6-1 | NA | NA | CASSVREGRGGYGYTF | TGTGCCAGCAGTGTACGAGAAGGGAGGGGAGGCTATGGCTACACCTTC
TRBJ2-6 | TRBV11-1 | TRBD1 | NA | CASSSQGAGANVLTF | TGTGCCAGCAGTTCACAGGGGGCCGGGGCCAACGTCCTGACTTTC
TRBJ2-1 | TRBV6-1 | NA | NA | CAAGRNRNEQFF | TGTGCCGCTGGGAGGAACCGGAATGAGCAGTTCTTC
TRBJ1-5 | TRBV30 | NA | NA | CAWSQGTGQLNQPQHF | TGTGCCTGGAGTCAAGGTACCGGACAGCTCAATCAGCCCCAGCATTTT
TRBJ1-4 | TRBV5-1 | TRBD1 | few | CASSLGTGGDEKLFF | TGCGCCAGCAGCTTGGGGACAGGGGGAGATGAAAAACTGTTTTTT
TRBJ2-4 | TRBV15 | TRBD2 | NA | CATSKWIAGVSKNIQYF | TGTGCCACCAGCAAGTGGATTGCGGGAGTTTCCAAAAACATTCAGTACTTC
TRBJ2-1 | TRBV4-1 | TRBD1 | NA | CASSQDRTGALYNEQFF | TGCGCCAGCAGCCAAGATCGAACAGGGGCCTTATACAATGAGCAGTTCTTC
TRBJ2-7 | TRBV2 | NA | NA | CASSDWRGYEQYF | TGTGCCAGCAGTGACTGGCGGGGCTACGAGCAGTACTTC
TRBJ2-7 | TRBV5-6 | NA | once | CASSSNYEQYF | TGTGCCAGCAGTTCTAATTACGAGCAGTACTTC
TRBJ2-1 | TRBV6-4 | NA | NA | CASRQQSSYNEQFF | TGTGCCAGCAGGCAACAAAGCTCCTACAATGAGCAGTTCTTC
TRBJ1-1 | TRBV2 | NA | NA | CATSREGWNTEAFF | TGTGCCACTTCGAGGGAGGGTTGGAACACTGAAGCTTTCTTT
TRBJ1-1 | TRBV18 | NA | few | CASSPQGQTEAFF | TGTGCCAGCTCACCCCAGGGGCAAACTGAAGCTTTCTTT
TRBJ1-5 | TRBV6-6 | NA | once | CASTDPTQVTQPQHF | TGTGCCAGCACCGACCCGACCCAGGTGACCCAGCCCCAGCATTTT
TRBJ1-2 | TRBV7-9 | NA | NA | CASSLNEEAAYGYTF | TGTGCCAGCAGCTTAAACGAGGAGGCTGCCTATGGCTACACCTTC
TRBJ1-5 | TRBV19 | NA | once | CATAGWQGGNQPQHF | TGTGCCACCGCGGGATGGCAGGGAGGCAATCAGCCCCAGCATTTT
TRBJ1-3 | TRBV30 | NA | NA | CAWGGRLSGNTIYF | TGTGCCTGGGGAGGGCGACTCTCTGGAAACACCATATATTTT
TRBJ2-7 | TRBV6-6 | TRBD2 | NA | CASSSGRPSYEQYF | TGTGCCAGCAGTAGCGGGAGGCCCTCCTACGAGCAGTACTTC
TRBJ2-5 | TRBV6-5 | TRBD2 | few | CASQRGDKETQYF | TGTGCCAGCCAGCGGGGGGACAAAGAGACCCAGTACTTC
TRBJ1-1 | TRBV7-2 | NA | NA | CASSLSTVNTEAFF | TGTGCCAGCAGCTTATCAACGGTGAACACTGAAGCTTTCTTT
TRBJ2-3 | TRBV7-9 | NA | NA | CASSSPGGHTQYF | TGTGCCAGCAGCTCCCCCGGGGGACATACGCAGTATTTT
TRBJ1-2 | TRBV4-1 | TRBD1 | few | CASSQGTGEYGYTF | TGCGCCAGCAGCCAAGGTACAGGGGAGTATGGCTACACCTTC
TRBJ1-5 | TRBV19 | NA | few | CASTHLGGRQPQHF | TGTGCCAGTACTCACTTGGGGGGAAGGCAGCCCCAGCATTTT
TRBJ1-5 | TRBV10-2 | TRBD1 | NA | CASRNTGGSNQPQHF | TGCGCCAGCAGAAACACAGGGGGGAGTAATCAGCCCCAGCATTTT
TRBJ1-2 | TRBV6-6 | TRBD1 | NA | CASSPSRDREDGYTF | TGTGCCAGCAGTCCCTCCCGAGACAGGGAGGACGGCTACACCTTC
TRBJ2-5 | TRBV25-1 | TRBD2 | NA | CASSETSGLQETQYF | TGTGCCAGCAGTGAGACTAGCGGGCTCCAAGAGACCCAGTACTTC
TRBJ2-1 | TRBV11-2 | NA | NA | CASSGSWNEQFF | TGTGCCAGCAGTGGGAGTTGGAATGAGCAGTTCTTC